One T cell receptor (beta chain) is described in this entry. The antigen remains undetermined. The same CDR3 also results from other DNA sequences found in this sample. TCRdb's copy holds only in-frame clones and misses some; the assay was immunoSEQ multiplex PCR. The table includes 210,000 or so clones, about 93% detected once. This CDR3 contains 13 residues. V was pared by 2 bases and J by 2 bases, with 6 bases between. Germline CDR1 and CDR2: LNHDA and SQIVND (reference sequence). The data are from a study of T cell responses to AZD1222 COVID-19 vaccine. Study-wide results and limits: The study identified only 6 or 7 AZD1222 recipients as seropositive at baseline.

The input for sequencing was peripheral blood, taken on day 0 of MenACWY control vaccination. The chain is built from TRBV19 and TRBJ1-1; maybe TRBD1 (5 bases). This TCR came from an adult in good health. The CDR3 is CASSIRGNTEAFF. The CDR3 coding sequence is TGTGCCAGTAGTATACGGGGCAACACTGAAGCTTTCTTT.